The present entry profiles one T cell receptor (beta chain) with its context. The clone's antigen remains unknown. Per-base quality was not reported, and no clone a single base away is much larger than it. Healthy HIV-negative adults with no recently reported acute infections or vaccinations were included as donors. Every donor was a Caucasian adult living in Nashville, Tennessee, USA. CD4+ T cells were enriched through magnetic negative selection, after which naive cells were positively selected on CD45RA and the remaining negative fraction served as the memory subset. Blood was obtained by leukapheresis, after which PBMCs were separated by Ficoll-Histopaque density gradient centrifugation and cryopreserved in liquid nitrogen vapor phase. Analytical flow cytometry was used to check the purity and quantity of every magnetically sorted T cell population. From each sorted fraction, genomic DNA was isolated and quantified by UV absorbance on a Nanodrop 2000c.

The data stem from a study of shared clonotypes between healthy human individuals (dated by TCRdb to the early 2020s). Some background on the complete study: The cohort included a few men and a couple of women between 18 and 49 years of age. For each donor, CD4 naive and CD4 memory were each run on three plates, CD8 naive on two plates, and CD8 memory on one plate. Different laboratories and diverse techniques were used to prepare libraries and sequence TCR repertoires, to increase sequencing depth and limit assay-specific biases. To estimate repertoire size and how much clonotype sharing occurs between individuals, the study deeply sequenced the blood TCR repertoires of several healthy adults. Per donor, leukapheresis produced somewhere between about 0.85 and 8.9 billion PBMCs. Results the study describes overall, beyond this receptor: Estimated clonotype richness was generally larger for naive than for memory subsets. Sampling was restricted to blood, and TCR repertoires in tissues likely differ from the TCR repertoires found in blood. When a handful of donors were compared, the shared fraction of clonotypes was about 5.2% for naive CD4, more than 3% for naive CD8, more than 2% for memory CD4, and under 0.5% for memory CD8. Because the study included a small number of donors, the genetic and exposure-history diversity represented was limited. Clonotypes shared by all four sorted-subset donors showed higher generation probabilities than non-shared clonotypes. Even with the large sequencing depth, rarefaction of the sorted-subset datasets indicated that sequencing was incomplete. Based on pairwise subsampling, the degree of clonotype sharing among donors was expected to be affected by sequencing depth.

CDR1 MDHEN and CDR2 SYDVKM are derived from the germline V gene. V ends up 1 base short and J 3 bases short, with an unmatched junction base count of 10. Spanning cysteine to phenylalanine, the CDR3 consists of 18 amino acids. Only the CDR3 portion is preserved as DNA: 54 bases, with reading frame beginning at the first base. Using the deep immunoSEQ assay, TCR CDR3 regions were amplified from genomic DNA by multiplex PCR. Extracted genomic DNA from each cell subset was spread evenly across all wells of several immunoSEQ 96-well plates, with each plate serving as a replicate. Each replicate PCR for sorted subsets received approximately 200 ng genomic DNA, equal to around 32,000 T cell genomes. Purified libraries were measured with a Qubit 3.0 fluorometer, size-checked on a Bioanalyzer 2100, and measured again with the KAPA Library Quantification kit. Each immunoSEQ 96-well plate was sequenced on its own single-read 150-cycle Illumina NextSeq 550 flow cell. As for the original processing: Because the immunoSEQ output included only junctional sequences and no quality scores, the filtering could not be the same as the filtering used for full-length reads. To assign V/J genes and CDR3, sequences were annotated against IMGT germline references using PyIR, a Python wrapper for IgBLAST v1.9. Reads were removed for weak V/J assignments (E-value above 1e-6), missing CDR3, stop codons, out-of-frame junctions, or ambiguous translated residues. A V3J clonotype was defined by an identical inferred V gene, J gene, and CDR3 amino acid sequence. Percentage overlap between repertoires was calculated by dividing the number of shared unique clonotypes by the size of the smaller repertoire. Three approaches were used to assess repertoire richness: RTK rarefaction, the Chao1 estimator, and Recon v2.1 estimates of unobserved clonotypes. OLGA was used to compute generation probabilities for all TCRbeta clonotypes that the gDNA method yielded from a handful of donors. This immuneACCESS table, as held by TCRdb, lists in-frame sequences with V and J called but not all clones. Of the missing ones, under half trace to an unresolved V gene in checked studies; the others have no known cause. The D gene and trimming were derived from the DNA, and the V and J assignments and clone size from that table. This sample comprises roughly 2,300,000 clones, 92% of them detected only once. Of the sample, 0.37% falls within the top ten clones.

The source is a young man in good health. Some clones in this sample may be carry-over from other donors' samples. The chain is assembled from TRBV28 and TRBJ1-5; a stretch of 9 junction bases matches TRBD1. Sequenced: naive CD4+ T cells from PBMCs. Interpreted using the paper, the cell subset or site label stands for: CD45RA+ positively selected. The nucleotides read TGTGCCAGCAGTTTATTCTTTTTTAGGGACAGGGTCAATCAGCCCCAGCATTTT. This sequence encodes CASSLFFFRDRVNQPQHF.